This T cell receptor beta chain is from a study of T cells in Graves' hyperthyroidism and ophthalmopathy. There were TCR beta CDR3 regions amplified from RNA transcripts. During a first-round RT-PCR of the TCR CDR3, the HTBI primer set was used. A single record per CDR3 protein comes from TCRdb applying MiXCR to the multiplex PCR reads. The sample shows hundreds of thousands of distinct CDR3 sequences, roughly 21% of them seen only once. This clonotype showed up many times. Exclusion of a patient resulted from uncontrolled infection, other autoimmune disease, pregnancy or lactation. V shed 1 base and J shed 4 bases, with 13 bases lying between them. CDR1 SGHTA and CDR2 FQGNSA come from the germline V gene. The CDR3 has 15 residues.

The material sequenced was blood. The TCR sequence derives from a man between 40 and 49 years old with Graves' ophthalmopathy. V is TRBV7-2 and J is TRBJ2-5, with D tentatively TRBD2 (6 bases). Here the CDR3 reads CASSLGRQGGETQYF. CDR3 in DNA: TGTGCCAGCAGCTTAGGAAGGCAGGGAGGAGAGACCCAGTACTTC. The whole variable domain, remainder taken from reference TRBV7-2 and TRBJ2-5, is GAGVSQSPSNKVTEKGKDVELRCDPISGHTALYWYRQSLGQGLEFLIYFQGNSAPDKSGLPSDRFSAERTGGSVSTLTIQRTQQEDSAVYLCASSLGRQGGETQYFGPGTRLLVL.